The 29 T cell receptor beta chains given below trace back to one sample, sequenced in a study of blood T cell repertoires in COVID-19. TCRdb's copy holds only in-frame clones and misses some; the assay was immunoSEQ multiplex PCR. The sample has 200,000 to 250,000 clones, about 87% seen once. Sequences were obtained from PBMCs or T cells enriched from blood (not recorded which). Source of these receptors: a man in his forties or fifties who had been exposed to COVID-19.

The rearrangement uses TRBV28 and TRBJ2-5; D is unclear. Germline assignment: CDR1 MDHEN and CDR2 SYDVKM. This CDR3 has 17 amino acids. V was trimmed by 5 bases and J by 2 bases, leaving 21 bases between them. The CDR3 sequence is CASSPRRIGLAQETQYF. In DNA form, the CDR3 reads TGTGCCAGCAGTCCCCGCCGGATCGGATTAGCTCAAGAGACCCAGTACTTC.

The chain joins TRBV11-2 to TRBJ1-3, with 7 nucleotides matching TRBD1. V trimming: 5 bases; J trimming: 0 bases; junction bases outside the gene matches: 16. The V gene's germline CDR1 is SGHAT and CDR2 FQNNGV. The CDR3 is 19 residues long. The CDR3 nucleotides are TGTGCCAGCAGCCTTTACCTCACAGGGGCGTCACACTCTGGAAACACCATATATTTT. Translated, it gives CASSLYLTGASHSGNTIYF.

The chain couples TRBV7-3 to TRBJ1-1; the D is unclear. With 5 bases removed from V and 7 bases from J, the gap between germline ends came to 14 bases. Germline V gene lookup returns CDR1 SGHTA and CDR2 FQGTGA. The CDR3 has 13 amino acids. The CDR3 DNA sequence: TGTGCCAGCAGCCCTCGCCAGGCAGGTGAAGCTTTCTTT. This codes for CASSPRQAGEAFF.

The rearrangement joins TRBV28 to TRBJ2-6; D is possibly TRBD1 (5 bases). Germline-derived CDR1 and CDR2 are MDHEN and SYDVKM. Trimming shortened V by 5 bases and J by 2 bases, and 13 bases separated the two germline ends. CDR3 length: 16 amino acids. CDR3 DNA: TGTGCCAGCAGTCCACTCAGGGATGCTGGGGCCAACGTCCTGACTTTC. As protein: CASSPLRDAGANVLTF.

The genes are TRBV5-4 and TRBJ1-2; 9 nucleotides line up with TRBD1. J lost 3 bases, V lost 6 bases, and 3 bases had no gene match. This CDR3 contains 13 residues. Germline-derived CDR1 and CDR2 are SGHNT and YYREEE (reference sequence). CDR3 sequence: CASNRGQDYGYTF. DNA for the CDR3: TGTGCCAGCAACAGGGGGCAGGACTATGGCTACACCTTC.

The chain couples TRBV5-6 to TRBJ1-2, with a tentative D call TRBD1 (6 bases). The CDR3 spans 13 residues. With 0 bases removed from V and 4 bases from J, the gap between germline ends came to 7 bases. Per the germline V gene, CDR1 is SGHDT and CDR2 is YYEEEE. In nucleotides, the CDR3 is TGTGCCAGCAGCTTGGGAGGGGGCTATGGCTACACCTTC. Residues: CASSLGGGYGYTF.

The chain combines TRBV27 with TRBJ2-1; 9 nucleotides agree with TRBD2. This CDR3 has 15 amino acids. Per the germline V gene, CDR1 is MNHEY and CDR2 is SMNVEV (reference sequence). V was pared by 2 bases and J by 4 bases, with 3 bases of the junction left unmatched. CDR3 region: CASSLLAGRYNEQFF. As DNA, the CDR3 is TGTGCCAGCAGTTTACTAGCGGGACGTTACAATGAGCAGTTCTTC.

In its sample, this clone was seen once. The CDR3 region is CASSLQVNQPQHF. CDR3 nucleotides: TGTGCCAGCAGCTTACAGGTAAATCAGCCCCAGCATTTT. The chain combines TRBV7-2 with TRBJ1-5; D gene uncertain. V shed 2 bases and J shed 4 bases, with 6 bases lying between them. The length of the CDR3 is 13 residues. Germline lookup yields CDR1 SGHTA and CDR2 FQGNSA. Using reference TRBV7-2 and TRBJ1-5 for the parts outside the CDR3, the full variable domain is GAGVSQSPSNKVTEKGKDVELRCDPISGHTALYWYRQSLGQGLEFLIYFQGNSAPDKSGLPSDRFSAERTGGSVSTLTIQRTQQEDSAVYLCASSLQVNQPQHFGDGTRLSIL.

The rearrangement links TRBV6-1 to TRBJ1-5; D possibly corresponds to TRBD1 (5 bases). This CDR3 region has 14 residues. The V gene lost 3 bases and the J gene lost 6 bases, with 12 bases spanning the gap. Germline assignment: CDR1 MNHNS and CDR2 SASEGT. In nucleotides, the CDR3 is TGTGCCAGCAGTGATTCGGGGGGAGGTCAGCCCCAGCATTTT. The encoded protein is CASSDSGGGQPQHF.

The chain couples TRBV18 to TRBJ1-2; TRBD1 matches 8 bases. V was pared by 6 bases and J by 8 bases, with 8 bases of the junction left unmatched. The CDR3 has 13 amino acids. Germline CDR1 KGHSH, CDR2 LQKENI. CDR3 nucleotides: TGTGCCAGCTCCCCTGAGGACAGGGCCGGCTACACCTTC. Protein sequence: CASSPEDRAGYTF.

For the CDR3, the DNA is TGTGCCAGCAGTTCCCTCGGGGGAGATACGCAGTATTTT. As protein: CASSSLGGDTQYF. The chain is built from TRBV27 and TRBJ2-3; weak D call: TRBD2 (6 bases). This CDR3 has 13 residues. Per the germline V gene, CDR1 is MNHEY and CDR2 is SMNVEV (reference sequence). V was clipped by 4 bases and J by 5 bases, with 10 bases between them.

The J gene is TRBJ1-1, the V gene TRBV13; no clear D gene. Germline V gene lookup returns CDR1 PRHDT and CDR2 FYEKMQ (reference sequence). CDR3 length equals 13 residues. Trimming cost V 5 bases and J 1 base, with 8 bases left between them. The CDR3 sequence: CASSLRWNTEAFF. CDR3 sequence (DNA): TGTGCCAGCAGCCTCCGGTGGAACACTGAAGCTTTCTTT.

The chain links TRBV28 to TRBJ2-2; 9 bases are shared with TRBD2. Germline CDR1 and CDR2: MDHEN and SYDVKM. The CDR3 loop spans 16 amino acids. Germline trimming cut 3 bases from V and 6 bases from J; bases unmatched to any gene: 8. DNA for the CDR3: TGTGCCAGCAGTTTTGGTAGCGGGAGACTCCCCGGGGAGCTGTTTTTT. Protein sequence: CASSFGSGRLPGELFF.

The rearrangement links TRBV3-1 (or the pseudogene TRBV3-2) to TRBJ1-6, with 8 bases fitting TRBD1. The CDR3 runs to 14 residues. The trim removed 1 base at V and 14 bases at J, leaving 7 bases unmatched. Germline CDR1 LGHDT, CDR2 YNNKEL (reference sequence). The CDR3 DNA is TGTGCCAGCAGCCAAGGGGGACAGGCCCCGGCCCTCCACTTT. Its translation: CASSQGGQAPALHF.

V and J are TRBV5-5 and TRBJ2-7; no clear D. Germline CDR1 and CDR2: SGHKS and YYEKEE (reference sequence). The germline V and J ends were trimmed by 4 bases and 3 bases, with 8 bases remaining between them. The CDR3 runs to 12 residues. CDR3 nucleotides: TGTGCCAGCAGCAACCTAAACTACGAGCAGTACGTC. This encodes CASSNLNYEQYV.

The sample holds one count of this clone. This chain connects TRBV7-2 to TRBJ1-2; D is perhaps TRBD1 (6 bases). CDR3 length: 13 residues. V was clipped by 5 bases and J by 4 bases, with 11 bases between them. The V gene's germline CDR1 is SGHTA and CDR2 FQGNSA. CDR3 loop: CASSPDRIYGYTF. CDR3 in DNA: TGTGCCAGCAGCCCGGACAGAATCTATGGCTACACCTTC.

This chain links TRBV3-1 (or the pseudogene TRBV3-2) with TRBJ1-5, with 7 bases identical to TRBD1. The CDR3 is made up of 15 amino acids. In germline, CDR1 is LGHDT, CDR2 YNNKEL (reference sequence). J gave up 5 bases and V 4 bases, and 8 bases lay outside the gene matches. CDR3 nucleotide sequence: TGTGCCAGCAGCCCATGGACAGGAAAGGATCAGCCCCAGCATTTT. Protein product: CASSPWTGKDQPQHF.

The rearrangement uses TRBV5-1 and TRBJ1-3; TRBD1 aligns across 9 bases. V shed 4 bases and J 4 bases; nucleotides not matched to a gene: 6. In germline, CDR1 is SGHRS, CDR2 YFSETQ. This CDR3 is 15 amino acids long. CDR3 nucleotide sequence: TGCGCCAGCAGCCCCTGGACAGGGGAGGGAAACACCATATATTTT. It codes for CASSPWTGEGNTIYF.

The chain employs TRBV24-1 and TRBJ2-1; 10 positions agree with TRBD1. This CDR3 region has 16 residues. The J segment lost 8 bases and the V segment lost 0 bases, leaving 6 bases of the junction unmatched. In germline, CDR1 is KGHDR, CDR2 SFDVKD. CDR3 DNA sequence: TGTGCCACCAGTGATTTGCCCGGGACAGGGGACGATGAGCAGTTCTTC. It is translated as CATSDLPGTGDDEQFF.

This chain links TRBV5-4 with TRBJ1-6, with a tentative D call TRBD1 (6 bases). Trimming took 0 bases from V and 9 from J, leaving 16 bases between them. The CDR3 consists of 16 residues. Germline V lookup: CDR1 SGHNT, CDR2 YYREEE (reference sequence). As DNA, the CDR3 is TGTGCCAGCAGCTTGGCGCTCGGCCAGGGGAGTTCACCCCTCCACTTT. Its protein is CASSLALGQGSSPLHF. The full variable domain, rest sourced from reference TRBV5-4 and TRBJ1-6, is ETGVTQSPTHLIKTRGQQVTLRCSSQSGHNTVSWYQQALGQGPQFIFQYYREEENGRGNFPPRFSGLQFPNYSSELNVNALELDDSALYLCASSLALGQGSSPLHFGNGTRLTVT.

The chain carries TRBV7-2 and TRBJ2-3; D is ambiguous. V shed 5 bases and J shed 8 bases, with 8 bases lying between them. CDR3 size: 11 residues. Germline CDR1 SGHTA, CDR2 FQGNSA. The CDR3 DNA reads TGTGCCAGCAGCCGGTCGAGTACGCAGTATTTT. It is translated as CASSRSSTQYF.

CDR3 region: CASSISQSSPLHF. The DNA of the CDR3 is TGTGCCAGTAGTATTTCACAGTCTTCACCCCTCCACTTT. The rearrangement joins TRBV19 to TRBJ1-6, with D unclear. Germline CDR1 LNHDA, CDR2 SQIVND (reference sequence). The CDR3 has 13 residues. Trimming cost V 3 bases and J 9 bases, with 9 bases left between them.

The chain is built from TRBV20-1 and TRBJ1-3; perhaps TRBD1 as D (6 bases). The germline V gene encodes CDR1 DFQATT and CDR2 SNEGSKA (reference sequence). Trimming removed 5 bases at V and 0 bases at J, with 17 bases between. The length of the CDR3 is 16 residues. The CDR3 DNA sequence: TGCAGTGCTCGTGGGGCAGGGGCCAACTCTGGAAACACCATATATTTT. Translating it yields CSARGAGANSGNTIYF.

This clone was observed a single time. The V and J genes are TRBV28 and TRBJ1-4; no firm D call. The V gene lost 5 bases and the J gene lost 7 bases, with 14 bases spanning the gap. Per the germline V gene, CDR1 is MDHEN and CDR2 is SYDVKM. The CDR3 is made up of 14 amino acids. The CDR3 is CASSRIRAGEKLFF. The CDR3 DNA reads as TGTGCCAGCAGTAGGATAAGGGCGGGTGAAAAACTGTTTTTT.

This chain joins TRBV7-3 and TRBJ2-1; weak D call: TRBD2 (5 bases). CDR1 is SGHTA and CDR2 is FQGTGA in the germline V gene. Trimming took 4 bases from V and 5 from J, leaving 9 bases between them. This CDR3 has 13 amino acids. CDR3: CASSSGGHNEQFF. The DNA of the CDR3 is TGTGCCAGCAGCTCCGGAGGTCACAATGAGCAGTTCTTC.

CDR3 region: CASSSLAGPSTDTQYF. The DNA for the CDR3 is TGTGCCAGCAGTTCACTAGCGGGCCCTAGCACAGATACGCAGTATTTT. The chain links TRBV28 to TRBJ2-3; TRBD2 matches 9 bases. V was clipped by 4 bases and J by 0 bases; unmatched bases: 5. The CDR3 loop spans 16 amino acids. Germline CDR1 and CDR2: MDHEN and SYDVKM. Combining the CDR3 with reference TRBV28 and TRBJ2-3 gives the whole variable domain DVKVTQSSRYLVKRTGEKVFLECVQDMDHENMFWYRQDPGLGLRLIYFSYDVKMKEKGDIPEGYSVSREKKERFSLILESASTNQTSMYLCASSSLAGPSTDTQYFGPGTRLTVL.

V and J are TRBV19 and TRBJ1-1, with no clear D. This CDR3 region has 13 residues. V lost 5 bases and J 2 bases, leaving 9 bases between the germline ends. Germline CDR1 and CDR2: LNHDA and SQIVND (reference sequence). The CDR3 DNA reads TGTGCCAGTAGTTTACTCATAAACACTGAAGCTTTCTTT. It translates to CASSLLINTEAFF. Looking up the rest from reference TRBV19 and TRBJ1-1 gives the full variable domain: DGGITQSPKYLFRKEGQNVTLSCEQNLNHDAMYWYRQDPGQGLRLIYYSQIVNDFQKGDIAEGYSVSREKKESFPLTVTSAQKNPTAFYLCASSLLINTEAFFGQGTRLTVV.

CDR3 DNA sequence: TGTGCCAGCAGAAAGGACAGTCAAAACACCGGGGAGCTGTTTTTT. This encodes CASRKDSQNTGELFF. The chain recombines TRBV6-6 with TRBJ2-2; D is perhaps TRBD1 (6 bases). There are 15 residues in the CDR3. Per the germline V gene, CDR1 is MNHNY and CDR2 is SVGAGI (reference sequence). V was trimmed by 6 bases and J by 2 bases, leaving 13 bases between them.

CDR3 sequence (DNA): TGTGCCAGTAGCCCCACAGGTGCAACTAATGAAAAACTGTTTTTT. Its translation: CASSPTGATNEKLFF. The rearrangement uses TRBV19 and TRBJ1-4; perhaps TRBD1 as D (5 bases). Germline V gene data show CDR1 as LNHDA and CDR2 as SQIVND (reference sequence). This CDR3 comprises 15 residues. Trimming pared 6 bases from V and 0 bases from J, leaving 11 bases between.